Below, one TCR beta chain is given with its context. Its antigen is currently not known. It has no much larger one-base neighbor in the sample; base qualities were not kept. Whole blood was collected in K2EDTA tubes by collaborating institutions according to the institutions' own protocols. For TCRbeta analysis, collaborator samples were shipped as frozen whole blood, as isolated PBMCs, or as DNA extracted from either sample type. This specimen belongs to a study of blood T cell repertoires in COVID-19 (dated by TCRdb to the early 2020s). Context from the whole study: Collaborator samples came from the United States, Italy and Spain and covered acute and convalescent phases of COVID-19. The material from the prospective study consisted of cDNA or gDNA derived from T cells, B-cell-depleted T cells, or PBMCs. Subjects who had been exposed to COVID-19, were actively infected with it, or had recovered from it provided the deeply sampled blood TCRbeta repertoires that made up the dataset. The repertoires were released in a freely available public database intended as a resource for research on the immune response to SARS-CoV-2. The samples were drawn from the first 160 participants of the ongoing ImmuneRACE study and from 950 to 1,500 subjects provided by 6 global collaborators. A de-identified subject ID, COVID-19 status, age in years and sex were almost always included in the sample metadata. HLA class I and class II types, where available, came from metadata supplied by the sample provider rather than from assay-based typing.

TCRbeta CDR3 regions were amplified from genomic DNA using the immunoSEQ Assay, a bias-controlled multiplex PCR. Turning to the authors' computational methods: The number of nucleated cells in each sample was estimated from the amplification of reference gene primers within the assay. To quantify the absolute abundance of each unique TCRbeta CDR3 rearrangement, sequence reads were collapsed and filtered. For each sample, productive Simpson clonality was calculated as the square root of Simpson's diversity index over productive rearrangements. TCRdb stores this immuneACCESS table with in-frame sequences only. Part of the clones is absent; in the studies checked, under half of the shortfall reflects unresolved V genes, and no reason is known for the rest. V and J calls plus clone size are reproduced from that table; the DNA served to infer D and trimming. This sample is represented by roughly 100,000 clones; roughly 91% of them were singletons. The ten top clones hold more than 4.5% of the sample.

Overall results and qualifications from the work: How much clinical and demographic metadata was included differed by source and by participant, and the metadata was provided uncurated.

V is clipped by 3 bases and J by 5 bases, and the sequence between their germline boundaries is 13 bases long. The CDR3 has 14 amino acids, counting the end cysteine and phenylalanine. Only the CDR3 part of the read is kept: 42 bases, read in frame from the first base. The germline V gene specifies MNHNS as CDR1 and SASEGT as CDR2. This TCR was recovered from a human donor in a cohort sampled during active COVID-19. This chain is built from TRBV6-1 and TRBJ2-5, with TRBD1 tentatively as D gene (6 bases match). Sequencing was done on a sample of peripheral blood. Read as DNA, the sequence is TGTGCCAGCAGTGAGGGACATAGGACGGAGACCCAGTACTTC. This sequence encodes CASSEGHRTETQYF.